This T cell receptor (beta chain) was identified during a study of shared clonotypes between healthy human individuals. The study drew all its donors from Caucasian adults living in Nashville, Tennessee. The germline V gene encodes CDR1 MGHDK and CDR2 SYGVNS. The CDR3 runs to 14 residues. Unmatched junction bases numbered 4, after V lost 4 bases and J lost 2 bases. Clones were read by immunoSEQ multiplex PCR, and TCRdb kept only the in-frame ones, dropping some. The table lists roughly 1,500,000 clones, 95% to 99% of them singletons. The sequence derives from a man under 40 in good health. This chain connects TRBV25-1 to TRBJ2-5; 7 nucleotides align to TRBD1. The sequenced sample was naive CD4+ T cells sorted from blood. Subset defined: CD45RA+ positively selected. The CDR3 region is CASSVLGQQETQYF. The CDR3 region has the DNA TGTGCCAGCAGTGTCCTGGGACAGCAAGAGACCCAGTACTTC. Supplemented by reference TRBV25-1 and TRBJ2-5, the full variable domain reads EADIYQTPRYLVIGTGKKITLECSQTMGHDKMYWYQQDPGMELHLIHYSYGVNSTEKGDLSSESTVSRIRTEHFPLTLESARPSHTSQYLCASSVLGQQETQYFGPGTRLLVL.